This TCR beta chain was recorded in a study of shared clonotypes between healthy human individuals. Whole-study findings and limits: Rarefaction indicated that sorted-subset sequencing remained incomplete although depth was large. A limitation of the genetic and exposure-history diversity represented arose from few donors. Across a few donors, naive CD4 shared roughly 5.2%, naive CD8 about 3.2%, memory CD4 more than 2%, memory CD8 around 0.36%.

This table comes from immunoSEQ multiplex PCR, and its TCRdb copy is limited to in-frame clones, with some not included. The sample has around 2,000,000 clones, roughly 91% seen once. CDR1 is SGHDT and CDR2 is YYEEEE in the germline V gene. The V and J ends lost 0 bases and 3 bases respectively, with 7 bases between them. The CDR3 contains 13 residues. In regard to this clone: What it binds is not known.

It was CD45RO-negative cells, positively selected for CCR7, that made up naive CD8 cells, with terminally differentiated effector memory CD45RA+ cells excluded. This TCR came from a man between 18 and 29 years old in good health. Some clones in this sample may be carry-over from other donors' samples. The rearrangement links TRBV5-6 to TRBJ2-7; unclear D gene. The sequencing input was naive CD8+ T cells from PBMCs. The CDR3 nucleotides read TGTGCCAGCAGCTTGGGGATCGGCTACGAGCAGTACTTC. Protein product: CASSLGIGYEQYF.